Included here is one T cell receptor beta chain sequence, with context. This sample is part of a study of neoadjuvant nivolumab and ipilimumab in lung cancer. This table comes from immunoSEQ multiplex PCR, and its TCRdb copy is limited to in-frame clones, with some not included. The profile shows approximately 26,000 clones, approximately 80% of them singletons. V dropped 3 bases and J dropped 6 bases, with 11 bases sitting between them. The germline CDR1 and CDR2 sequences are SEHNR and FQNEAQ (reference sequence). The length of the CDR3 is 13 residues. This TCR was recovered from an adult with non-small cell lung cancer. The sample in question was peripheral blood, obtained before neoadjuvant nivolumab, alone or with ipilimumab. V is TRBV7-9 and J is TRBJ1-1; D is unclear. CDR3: CASSFGMEAEAFF. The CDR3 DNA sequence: TGTGCCAGCAGCTTTGGTATGGAGGCTGAAGCTTTCTTT.